This T cell receptor beta chain was sequenced in a study of blood T cell repertoires in COVID-19. Those who participated ranged in age from about 18 to 89 years and resided in around 22 US areas. All recovered Cohort 3 donors got two negative PCRs, got clearance, or saw symptom resolution. Original data processing: Nucleated cell number was recorded as an estimate derived from reference gene primer amplification. Sequencing was performed with immunoSEQ multiplex PCR; in TCRdb, only in-frame clones are kept and a portion is missing. That table supplies the V and J calls and clone size; D and trimming were determined from the DNA. The sample holds roughly 320,000 clones; 85% to 90% are singletons and the top ten take about 4.6%. CDR3 length equals 14 residues. The V gene end was trimmed by 3 bases and the J gene end by 3 bases; junction bases not matched to a gene: 3. Per germline, CDR1 KGHSH and CDR2 LQKENI.

This chain joins TRBV18 and TRBJ2-5; 8 bases are a match to TRBD2. The origin of this receptor is a man aged 25-40 years who had recovered from COVID-19. The sequenced sample consisted of PBMCs or T cells enriched from blood (not recorded which). DNA of the CDR3: TGTGCCAGCTCACCCGATAGCGGGAAAGAGACCCAGTACTTC. Its translation is CASSPDSGKETQYF.